A selection of T cell receptor beta chains follows, all from one sample in a study of CD4 T cells in relation to SARS-CoV-2 and coronaviruses. Sequencing used immunoSEQ multiplex PCR; TCRdb keeps in-frame clones, though not all of them. The sample includes tens of thousands of clones, around 87% of them seen just once. The sample taken for sequencing was memory CD4+ T cells from PBMCs. All receptors derive from an adult with COVID-19. CDR3s include the opening cysteine and the closing phenylalanine or tryptophan. A D gene is named only where the DNA matches it firmly.

CDR3aa	CDR3nt	j_gene	v_gene	d_gene
CASSGLAGGGTGELFF	TGCGCCAGCAGCGGACTAGCGGGGGGCGGCACCGGGGAGCTGTTTTTT	TRBJ2-2	TRBV5-1	TRBD2
CATSDRCLSRGQGQSPLHF	TGTGCCACCAGTGATAGGTGTTTATCGCGGGGACAGGGGCAATCACCCCTCCACTTT	TRBJ1-6	TRBV24-1	TRBD1
CASSIPVGATEAFF	TGTGCCAGTAGTATACCGGTGGGGGCCACTGAAGCTTTCTTT	TRBJ1-1	TRBV19	.
CASSYGQGALYGYTF	TGTGCCAGCAGTTACGGACAGGGGGCGCTGTATGGCTACACCTTC	TRBJ1-2	TRBV28	TRBD1
CASSYRGRNNSPLHF	TGTGCCAGCAGTTACCGAGGACGGAATAATTCACCCCTCCACTTT	TRBJ1-6	TRBV6-5	.
CASSGSRGTQYF	TGTGCCAGCAGTGGGAGCAGGGGGACGCAGTATTTT	TRBJ2-3	TRBV25-1	TRBD1
CASSSSGPEAFF	TGTGCCAGCAGCTCATCAGGGCCTGAAGCTTTCTTT	TRBJ1-1	TRBV11-2	.
CATAGQNTGELFF	TGTGCCACTGCGGGCCAAAACACCGGGGAGCTGTTTTTT	TRBJ2-2	TRBV15	.
CASSSNGQGPYEQYF	TGTGCCAGCAGCTCAAACGGACAGGGACCTTACGAGCAGTACTTC	TRBJ2-7	TRBV11-2	TRBD1
CASSQGGNRDGYTF	TGTGCCAGCAGCCAAGGGGGGAATAGGGATGGCTACACCTTC	TRBJ1-2	TRBV3-1/TRBV3-2	.